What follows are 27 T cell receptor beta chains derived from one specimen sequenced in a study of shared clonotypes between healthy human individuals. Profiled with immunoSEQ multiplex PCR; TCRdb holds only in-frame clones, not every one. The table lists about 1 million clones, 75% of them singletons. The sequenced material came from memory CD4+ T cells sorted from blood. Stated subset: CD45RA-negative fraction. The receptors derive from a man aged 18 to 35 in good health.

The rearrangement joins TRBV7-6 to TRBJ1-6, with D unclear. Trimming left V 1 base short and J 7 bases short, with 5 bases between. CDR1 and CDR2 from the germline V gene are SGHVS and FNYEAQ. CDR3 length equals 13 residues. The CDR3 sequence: CASSLEENSPLHF. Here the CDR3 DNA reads TGTGCCAGCAGCTTAGAGGAGAATTCACCCCTCCACTTT. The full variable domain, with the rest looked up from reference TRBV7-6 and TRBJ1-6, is GAGVSQSPRYKVTKRGQDVALRCDPISGHVSLYWYRQALGQGPEFLTYFNYEAQQDKSGLPNDRFSAERPEGSISTLTIQRTEQRDSAMYRCASSLEENSPLHFGNGTRLTVT.

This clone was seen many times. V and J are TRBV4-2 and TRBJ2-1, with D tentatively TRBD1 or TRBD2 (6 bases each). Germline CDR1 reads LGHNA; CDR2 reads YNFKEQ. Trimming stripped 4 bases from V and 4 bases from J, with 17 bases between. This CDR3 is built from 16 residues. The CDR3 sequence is CASSLTTGAIYNEQFF. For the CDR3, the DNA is TGTGCCAGCAGCCTGACGACGGGGGCCATTTACAATGAGCAGTTCTTC.

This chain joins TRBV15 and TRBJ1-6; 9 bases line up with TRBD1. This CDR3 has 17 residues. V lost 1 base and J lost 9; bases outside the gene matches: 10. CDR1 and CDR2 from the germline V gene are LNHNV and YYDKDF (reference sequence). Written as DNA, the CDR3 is TGTGCCACCAGCAGAGCAACAGGGGGCGGGGGCGGTTCACCCCTCCACTTT. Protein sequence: CATSRATGGGGGSPLHF.

The CDR3 coding sequence is TGTGCCAGCAGCCCCTCTCTTCGTAGCGGGACAGGGTTCACCGGGGAGCTGTTTTTT. It yields the protein CASSPSLRSGTGFTGELFF. The chain is built from TRBV5-8 and TRBJ2-2, with D possibly TRBD1 on 9 matching bases. This CDR3 is 19 amino acids long. Trimming left V 4 bases short and J 4 bases short, with 26 bases between. The germline V gene has CDR1 SGHTS and CDR2 YDEGEE.

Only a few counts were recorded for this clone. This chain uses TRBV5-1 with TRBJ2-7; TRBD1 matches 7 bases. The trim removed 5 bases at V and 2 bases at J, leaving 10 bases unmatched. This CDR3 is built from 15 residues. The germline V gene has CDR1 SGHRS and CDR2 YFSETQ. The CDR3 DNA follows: TGCGCCAGCAGAACCAGGGACAGTGGGACCTACGAGCAGTACTTC. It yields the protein CASRTRDSGTYEQYF. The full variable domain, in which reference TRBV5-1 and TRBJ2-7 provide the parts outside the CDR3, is KAGVTQTPRYLIKTRGQQVTLSCSPISGHRSVSWYQQTPGQGLQFLFEYFSETQRNKGNFPGRFSGRQFSNSRSEMNVSTLELGDSALYLCASRTRDSGTYEQYFGPGTRLTVT.

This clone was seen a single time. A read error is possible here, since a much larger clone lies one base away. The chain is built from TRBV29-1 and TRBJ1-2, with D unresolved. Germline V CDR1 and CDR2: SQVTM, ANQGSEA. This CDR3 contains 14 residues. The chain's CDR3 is CSVDLGSLTNGCTF. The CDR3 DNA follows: TGCAGCGTTGATCTGGGCAGTCTCACAAATGGCTGCACCTTC.

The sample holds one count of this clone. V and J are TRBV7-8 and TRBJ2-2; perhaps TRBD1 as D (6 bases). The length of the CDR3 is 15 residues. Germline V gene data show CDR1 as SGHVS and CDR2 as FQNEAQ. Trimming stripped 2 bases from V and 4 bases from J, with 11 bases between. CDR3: CASSLIGGPTGELFF. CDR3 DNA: TGTGCCAGCAGCTTAATTGGGGGCCCCACCGGGGAGCTGTTTTTT.

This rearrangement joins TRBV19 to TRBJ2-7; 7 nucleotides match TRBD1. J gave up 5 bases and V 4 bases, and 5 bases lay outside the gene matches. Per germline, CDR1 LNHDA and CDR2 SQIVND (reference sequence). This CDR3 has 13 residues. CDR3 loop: CASSRGQYHEQYF. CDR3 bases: TGTGCCAGTAGTAGGGGACAGTACCACGAGCAGTACTTC.

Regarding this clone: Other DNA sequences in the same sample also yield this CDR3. Written as DNA, the CDR3 is TGTGCCAGCAGCTTGACAGCTTACGAGCAGTACTTC. As protein: CASSLTAYEQYF. V and J are TRBV7-2 and TRBJ2-7, with a weak D call TRBD1 (5 bases). The CDR3 has 12 amino acids. V gave up 3 bases and J gave up 4 bases, with 7 bases separating them. In germline, CDR1 is SGHTA, CDR2 FQGNSA.

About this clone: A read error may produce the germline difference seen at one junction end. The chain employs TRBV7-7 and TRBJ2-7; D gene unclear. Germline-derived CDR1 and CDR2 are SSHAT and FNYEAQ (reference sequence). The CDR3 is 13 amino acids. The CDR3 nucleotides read TGTGCTAGCAGCCTAAGTGATACCTACGAGCAGTACTTC. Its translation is CASSLSDTYEQYF.

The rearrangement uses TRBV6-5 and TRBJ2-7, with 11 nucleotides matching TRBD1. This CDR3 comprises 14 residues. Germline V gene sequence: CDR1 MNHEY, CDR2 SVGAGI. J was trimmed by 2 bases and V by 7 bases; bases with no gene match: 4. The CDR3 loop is CASKGQGGTYEQYF. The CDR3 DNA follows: TGTGCCAGCAAGGGACAGGGGGGAACCTACGAGCAGTACTTC.

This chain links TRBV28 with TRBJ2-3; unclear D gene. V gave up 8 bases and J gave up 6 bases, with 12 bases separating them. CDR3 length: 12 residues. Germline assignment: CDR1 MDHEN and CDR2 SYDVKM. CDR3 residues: CASGDRRDTQYF. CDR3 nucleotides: TGTGCCAGCGGCGATCGTAGGGATACGCAGTATTTT.

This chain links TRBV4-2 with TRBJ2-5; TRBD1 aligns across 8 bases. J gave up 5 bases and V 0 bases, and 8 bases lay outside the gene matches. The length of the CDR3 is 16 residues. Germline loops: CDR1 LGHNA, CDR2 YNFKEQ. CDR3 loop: CASSQDVDRAGETQYF. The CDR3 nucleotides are TGTGCCAGCAGCCAAGATGTGGACAGGGCCGGGGAGACCCAGTACTTC.

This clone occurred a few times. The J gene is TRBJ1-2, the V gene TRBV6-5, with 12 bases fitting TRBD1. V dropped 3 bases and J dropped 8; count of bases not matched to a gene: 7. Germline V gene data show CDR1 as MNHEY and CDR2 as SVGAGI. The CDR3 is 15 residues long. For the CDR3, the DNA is TGTGCCAGCAGTTATTCCGGGACAGGGGGCGCCGGCTACACCTTC. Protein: CASSYSGTGGAGYTF.

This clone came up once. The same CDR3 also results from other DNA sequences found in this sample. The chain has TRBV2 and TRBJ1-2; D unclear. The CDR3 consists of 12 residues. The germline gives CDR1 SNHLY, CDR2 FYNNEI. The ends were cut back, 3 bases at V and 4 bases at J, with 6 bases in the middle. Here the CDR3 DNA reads TGTGCCAGCAGTGACAGTGGCTATGGCTACACCTTC. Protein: CASSDSGYGYTF. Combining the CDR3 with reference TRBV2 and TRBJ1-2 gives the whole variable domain EPEVTQTPSHQVTQMGQEVILRCVPISNHLYFYWYRQILGQKVEFLVSFYNNEISEKSEIFDDQFSVERPDGSNFTLKIRSTKLEDSAMYFCASSDSGYGYTFGSGTRLTVV.

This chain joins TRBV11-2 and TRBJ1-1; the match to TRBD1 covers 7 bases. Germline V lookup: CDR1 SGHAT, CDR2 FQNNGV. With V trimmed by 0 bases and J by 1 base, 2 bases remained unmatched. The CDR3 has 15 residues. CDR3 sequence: CASSLEGQRNTEAFF. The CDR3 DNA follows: TGTGCCAGCAGCTTAGAGGGACAGCGGAACACTGAAGCTTTCTTT.

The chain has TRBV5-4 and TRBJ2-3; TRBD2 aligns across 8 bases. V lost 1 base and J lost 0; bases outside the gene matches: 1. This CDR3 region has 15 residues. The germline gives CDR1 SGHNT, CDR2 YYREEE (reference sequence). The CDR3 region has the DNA TGTGCCAGCAGCTTGAGCGGGGGTAGCACAGATACGCAGTATTTT. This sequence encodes CASSLSGGSTDTQYF.

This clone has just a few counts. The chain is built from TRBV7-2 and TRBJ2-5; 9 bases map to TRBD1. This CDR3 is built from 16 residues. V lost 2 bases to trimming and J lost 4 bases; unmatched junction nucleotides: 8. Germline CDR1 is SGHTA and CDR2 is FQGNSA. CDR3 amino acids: CASSLTGQGKGETQYF. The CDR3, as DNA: TGTGCCAGCAGCTTAACGGGACAGGGTAAAGGAGAGACCCAGTACTTC.

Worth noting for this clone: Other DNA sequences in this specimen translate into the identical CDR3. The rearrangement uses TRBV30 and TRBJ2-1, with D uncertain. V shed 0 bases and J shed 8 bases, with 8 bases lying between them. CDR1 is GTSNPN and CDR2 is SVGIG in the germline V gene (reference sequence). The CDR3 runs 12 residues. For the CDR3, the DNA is TGTGCCTGGAGTGTACGTGGGGATGAGCAGTTCTTC. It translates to CAWSVRGDEQFF.

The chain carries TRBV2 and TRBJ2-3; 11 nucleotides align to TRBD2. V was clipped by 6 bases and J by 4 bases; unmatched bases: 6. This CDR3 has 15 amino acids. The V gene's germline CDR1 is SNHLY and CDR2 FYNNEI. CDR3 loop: CASRATSGTADTQYF. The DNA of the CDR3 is TGTGCCAGCAGGGCGACTAGCGGGACAGCAGATACGCAGTATTTT.

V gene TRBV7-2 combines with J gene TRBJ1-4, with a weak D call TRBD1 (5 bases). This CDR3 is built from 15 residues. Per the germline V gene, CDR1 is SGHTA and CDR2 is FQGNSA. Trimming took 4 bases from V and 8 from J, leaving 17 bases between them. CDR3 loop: CASSSLGGGGEKLFF. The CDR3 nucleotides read TGTGCCAGCAGCTCCTTGGGGGGTGGAGGAGAAAAACTGTTTTTT.

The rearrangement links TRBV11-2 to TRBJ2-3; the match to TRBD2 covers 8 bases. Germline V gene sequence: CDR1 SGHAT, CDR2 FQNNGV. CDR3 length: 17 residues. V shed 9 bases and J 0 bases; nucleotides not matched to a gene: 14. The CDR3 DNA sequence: TGTGCCAGGATCAACCAAAATAGCGGGGAAAGCACAGATACGCAGTATTTT. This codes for CARINQNSGESTDTQYF.

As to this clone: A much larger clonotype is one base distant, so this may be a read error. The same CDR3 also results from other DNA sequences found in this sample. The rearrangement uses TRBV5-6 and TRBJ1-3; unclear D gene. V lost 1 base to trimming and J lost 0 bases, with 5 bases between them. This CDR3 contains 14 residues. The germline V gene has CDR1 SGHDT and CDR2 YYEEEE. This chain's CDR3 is CASSLTGSGNTIYF. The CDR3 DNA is TGTGCCAGCAGCTTGACGGGCTCTGGAAACACCATATATTTT.

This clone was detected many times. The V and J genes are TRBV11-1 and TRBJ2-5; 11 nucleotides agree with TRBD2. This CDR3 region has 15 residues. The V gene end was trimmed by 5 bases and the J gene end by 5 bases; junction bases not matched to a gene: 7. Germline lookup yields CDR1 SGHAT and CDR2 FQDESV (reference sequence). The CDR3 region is CASSKSWTSGETQYF. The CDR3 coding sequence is TGTGCCAGCAGCAAAAGCTGGACTAGCGGGGAGACCCAGTACTTC.

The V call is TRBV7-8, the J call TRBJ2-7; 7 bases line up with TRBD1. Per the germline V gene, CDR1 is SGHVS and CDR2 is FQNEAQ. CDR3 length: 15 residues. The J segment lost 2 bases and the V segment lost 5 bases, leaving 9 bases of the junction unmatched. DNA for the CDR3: TGTGCCAGCAGCCGAGAGGGGGCGATTCCCTACGAGCAGTACTTC. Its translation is CASSREGAIPYEQYF.

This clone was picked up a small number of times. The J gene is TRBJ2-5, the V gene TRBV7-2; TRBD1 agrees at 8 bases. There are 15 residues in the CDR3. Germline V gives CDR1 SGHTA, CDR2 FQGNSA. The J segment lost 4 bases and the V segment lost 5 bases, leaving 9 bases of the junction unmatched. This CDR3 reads CASSIRGLSRETQYF. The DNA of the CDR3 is TGTGCCAGCAGCATCAGGGGGCTGAGTAGAGAGACCCAGTACTTC.

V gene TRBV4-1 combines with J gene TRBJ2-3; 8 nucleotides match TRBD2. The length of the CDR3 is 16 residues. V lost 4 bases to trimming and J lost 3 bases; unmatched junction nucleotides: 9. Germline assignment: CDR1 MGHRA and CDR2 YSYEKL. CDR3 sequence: CASSRQLIAGTDTQYF. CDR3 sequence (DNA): TGCGCCAGCAGCCGCCAGTTGATAGCGGGAACAGATACGCAGTATTTT.